Following are 15 T cell receptor beta chains from one sample sequenced in a study of T cells in women clearing cervical HPV infection. Some clones are missing from TCRdb's copy, which holds only in-frame ones; the method was immunoSEQ multiplex PCR. This sample contains some 37,000 clones. Material for sequencing was blood buffy coat. All receptors derive from a woman aged 18 to 75 with a cervical HPV16 infection that either progressed to CIN3+ or cleared (not recorded which).

As for this clone: The CDR3 is cut off 3 residues early in the read; its end comes from the germline J gene. The chain links TRBV18 to TRBJ2-7, with D maybe TRBD1 (6 bases). Deletions cut 2 bases from V and 2 bases from J, with 10 bases between. Germline V gene lookup returns CDR1 KGHSH and CDR2 LQKENI. The CDR3 has 14 residues. The CDR3 bases that were read are TGTGCCAGCTCACCAGGGCAGGGGCCCTACGAG. This sequence encodes CASSPGQGPYE. In full, the CDR3 reads CASSPGQGPYEQYF.

Turning to this clone: From the germline J gene comes the end of the CDR3, since the read stops 3 residues before it. This chain joins TRBV15 and TRBJ2-1; D may be TRBD2 (6 bases). The germline gives CDR1 LNHNV, CDR2 YYDKDF (reference sequence). V lost 0 bases, J lost 5 bases, and 8 bases lay in between. This CDR3 contains 14 residues. The part of the CDR3 DNA that was read is TGTGCCACCAGCAGAGAGGGACTCGACAATGAG. Translating gives CATSREGLDNE. The CDR3 in its entirety is CATSREGLDNEQFF.

Notes on this clone: The read ends 3 residues early relative to the CDR3; the germline J gene fills the gap. The chain joins TRBV12-3 or TRBV12-4 to TRBJ1-4; 7 bases are a match to TRBD1. This CDR3 contains 14 residues. The ends lost 6 bases at V and 5 bases at J; junction bases unmatched: 6. CDR3 region: CASRDDRVNEKLFF. The part of the CDR3 DNA that was read is TGTGCCAGCAGGGACGACAGGGTGAATGAAAAA.

Comments on this clone: The CDR3 end lies 3 residues beyond the end of the read and is filled in from the germline J gene. The chain recombines TRBV5-8 with TRBJ2-7; no definite D call. Trimming shortened V by 2 bases and J by 3 bases, and 9 bases separated the two germline ends. The CDR3 has 13 amino acids. CDR1 SGHTS and CDR2 YDEGEE come from the germline V gene. The sequenced part of the CDR3 DNA is TGTGCCAGCAGCTTCAGCGTTCGCTACGAG. It specifies CASSFSVRYE. The complete CDR3 protein is CASSFSVRYEQYF.

Remarks on this clone: The read gets to within 3 residues of the CDR3 end, and the germline J gene fills in the rest. V is TRBV12-3 or TRBV12-4 and J is TRBJ2-7; a possible D gene is TRBD2 (5 bases). The CDR3 is made up of 13 amino acids. Trimming removed 5 bases from V and 6 bases from J, with 14 bases in between. This chain's CDR3 is CASSAGGWFEQYF. The part of the CDR3 DNA that was read is TGTGCCAGCAGTGCCGGCGGGTGGTTCGAG.

In regard to this clone: The DNA ends 3 residues before the CDR3 does, and the rest of the CDR3 is filled in from the germline J gene. The chain couples TRBV29-1 to TRBJ1-1; weak D call: TRBD1 (5 bases). Germline lookup yields CDR1 SQVTM and CDR2 ANQGSEA. The CDR3 is 15 residues long. With 1 base removed from V and 4 bases from J, the gap between germline ends came to 16 bases. The CDR3 reads CSVEGDEEGPTEAFF. The part of the CDR3 DNA that was read is TGCAGCGTTGAAGGGGATGAGGAGGGGCCCACTGAA. The whole variable domain, remainder taken from reference TRBV29-1 and TRBJ1-1, is SAVISQKPSRDICQRGTSLTIQCQVDSQVTMMFWYRQQPGQSLTLIATANQGSEATYESGFVIDKFPISRPNLTFSTLTVSNMSPEDSSIYLCSVEGDEEGPTEAFFGQGTRLTVV.

Points on this clone: Sequencing ends 3 residues short of the CDR3 end; the germline J gene provides the rest. The genes are TRBV28 and TRBJ2-5; TRBD1 matches 9 bases. Germline values: CDR1 MDHEN, CDR2 SYDVKM. V was clipped by 5 bases and J by 5 bases; unmatched bases: 6. This CDR3 contains 14 residues. The covered CDR3 bases are TGTGCCAGCAGTCCCGGGACAGGGAGGGAGACC. Translated: CASSPGTGRET. The whole CDR3 sequence is CASSPGTGRETQYF.

A remark on this clone: The CDR3 is cut off 3 residues early in the read; its end comes from the germline J gene. This chain connects TRBV4-1 to TRBJ1-5; 8 nucleotides line up with TRBD1. The CDR3 totals 15 residues. Germline V lookup: CDR1 MGHRA, CDR2 YSYEKL. V trimming: 4 bases; J trimming: 5 bases; junction bases outside the gene matches: 7. The sequenced part of the CDR3 DNA is TGCGCCAGCAGCCTCTGGACAGGGCCGGATCAGCCC. Its protein product is CASSLWTGPDQP. The entire CDR3 reads CASSLWTGPDQPQHF.

In regard to this clone: The read falls 3 residues short of the CDR3 end, and the missing part is taken from the germline J gene. This rearrangement joins TRBV3-1 (or the pseudogene TRBV3-2) to TRBJ2-1, with 9 bases lining up with TRBD2. Germline V lookup: CDR1 LGHDT, CDR2 YNNKEL (reference sequence). After removal of 6 bases from V and 2 bases from J, the junction contained 5 bases not matched to a gene. The CDR3 is 15 residues long. CDR3 loop: CASRPLAGTYNEQFF. The CDR3 bases that were read are TGTGCCAGCAGACCCCTAGCGGGAACCTACAATGAG.

As concerns this clone: From the germline J gene comes the end of the CDR3, since the read stops 3 residues before it. J is TRBJ2-1 and V is TRBV19; 11 bases line up with TRBD2. In germline, CDR1 is LNHDA, CDR2 SQIVND (reference sequence). CDR3 size: 17 residues. The junction had 11 bases not matched to a gene; V was cut back by 8 bases and J by 2 bases. The CDR3 DNA, read in part, is TGTGCCAGTGGTGCGAGACTAGCGGGACGCCCCTACAATGAG. Translation: CASGARLAGRPYNE. The whole CDR3 sequence is CASGARLAGRPYNEQFF.

For this clone: With the read ending 3 residues before the CDR3 end, the germline J gene is used to fill in that end. The chain couples TRBV6-2 or TRBV6-3 to TRBJ2-5, with 9 positions matching TRBD1. The trim removed 6 bases at V and 2 bases at J, leaving 10 bases unmatched. Germline V lookup: CDR1 MNHEY, CDR2 SVGEGT. There are 16 residues in the CDR3. The part of the CDR3 DNA that was read is TGTGCCAGCAGGGCCACGGACAGGGGCAATCAAGAGACC. Translation: CASRATDRGNQET. The whole CDR3 protein is CASRATDRGNQETQYF.

Details on this clone: The CDR3 end lies 3 residues beyond the end of the read and is filled in from the germline J gene. J is TRBJ2-1 and V is TRBV19; tentative D call: TRBD1 (6 bases). Germline V lookup: CDR1 LNHDA, CDR2 SQIVND (reference sequence). The CDR3 extends over 14 amino acids. V was pared by 5 bases and J by 2 bases, with 10 bases between. CDR3 amino acids: CASSWGPTYNEQFF. The CDR3 bases that were read are TGTGCCAGTAGTTGGGGGCCCACCTACAATGAG.

Note on this clone: The read gets to within 3 residues of the CDR3 end, and the germline J gene fills in the rest. The rearrangement links TRBV5-6 to TRBJ1-4; D not resolved. The CDR3 totals 14 residues. Germline V gives CDR1 SGHDT, CDR2 YYEEEE. V lost 4 bases and J lost 1, with 8 bases in between. The chain's CDR3 is CASSPTITNEKLFF. The DNA read from the CDR3 is TGTGCCAGCAGCCCGACAATAACTAATGAAAAA.

Comments on this clone: With the read ending 3 residues before the CDR3 end, the germline J gene is used to fill in that end. J is TRBJ2-4 and V is TRBV7-9, with D unresolved. CDR3 length: 13 residues. Per germline, CDR1 SEHNR and CDR2 FQNEAQ (reference sequence). CDR3 in amino acids: CASSLRVIYGQYF. CDR3 bases read: TGTGCCAGCAGCTTAAGAGTTATCTATGGT.

Details on this clone: The read ends 3 residues early relative to the CDR3; the germline J gene fills the gap. The chain recombines TRBV11-2 with TRBJ2-7; 15 bases line up with TRBD2. The CDR3 consists of 15 residues. V was clipped by 0 bases and J by 6 bases; unmatched bases: 0. Germline CDR1 reads SGHAT; CDR2 reads FQNNGV. Incomplete CDR3 DNA: TGTGCCAGCAGCTTAGAGGGACTAGCGGGAGGCGAG. Its protein is CASSLEGLAGGE. The whole CDR3 reads CASSLEGLAGGEQYF.